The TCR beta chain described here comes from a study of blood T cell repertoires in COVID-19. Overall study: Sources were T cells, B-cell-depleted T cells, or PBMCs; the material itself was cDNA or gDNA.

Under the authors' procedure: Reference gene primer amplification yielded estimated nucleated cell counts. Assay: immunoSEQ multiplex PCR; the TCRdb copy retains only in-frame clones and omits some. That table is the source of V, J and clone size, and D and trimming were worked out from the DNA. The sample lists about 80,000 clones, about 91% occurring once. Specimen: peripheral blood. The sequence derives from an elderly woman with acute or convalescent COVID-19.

CDR3 bases: TGTGCCAGCACCGAGGGGGCGGCGGGAAAACTGTTTTTT. Translated: CASTEGAAGKLFF. V usage is TRBV6-5 and J usage is TRBJ1-4; TRBD1 matches 7 bases. CDR3 length: 13 residues. The germline gives CDR1 MNHEY, CDR2 SVGAGI. The V segment lost 7 bases and the J segment 10 bases; nucleotides outside the gene matches: 9.